Following are 13 T cell receptor beta chains from one sample sequenced in a study of blood T cell repertoires in COVID-19. TCRdb's copy holds only in-frame clones and misses some; the assay was immunoSEQ multiplex PCR. The sample has 150,000 to 200,000 clones, approximately 93% seen once; the top ten hold roughly 2%. The sample consisted of peripheral blood. These receptors all come from a woman aged 60-70 years with COVID-19, enrolled during active disease.

This chain links TRBV6-1 with TRBJ1-1; D gene ambiguous. Germline CDR1 is MNHNS and CDR2 is SASEGT. With 0 bases removed from V and 0 bases from J, the gap between germline ends came to 14 bases. The CDR3 loop spans 17 amino acids. The CDR3 spells CASSEARGLRMNTEAFF. Written as DNA, the CDR3 is TGTGCCAGCAGTGAAGCGCGCGGTTTAAGAATGAACACTGAAGCTTTCTTT.

This sequence joins TRBV4-1 and TRBJ1-1, with D possibly matching TRBD1 (5 bases). Germline V gives CDR1 MGHRA, CDR2 YSYEKL. Trimming removed 0 bases from V and 5 bases from J, with 13 bases in between. This CDR3 has 15 residues. The DNA of the CDR3 is TGCGCCAGCAGCCAAGAGCAGGGTCTGGGTACTGAAGCTTTCTTT. Translated: CASSQEQGLGTEAFF.

The chain joins TRBV19 to TRBJ2-1; D possibly corresponds to TRBD2 (6 bases). The germline V gene has CDR1 LNHDA and CDR2 SQIVND (reference sequence). CDR3 length: 14 residues. V was trimmed by 6 bases and J by 0 bases, leaving 9 bases between them. CDR3 loop: CASRRENSYNEQFF. DNA for the CDR3: TGTGCCAGTAGGCGGGAAAACTCCTACAATGAGCAGTTCTTC.

The chain links TRBV10-3 to TRBJ2-1; D might be TRBD2 (7 bases). Germline values: CDR1 ENHRY, CDR2 SYGVKD. The germline V and J ends were trimmed by 3 bases and 5 bases, with 14 bases remaining between them. The CDR3 extends over 15 amino acids. CDR3 nucleotides: TGTGCCATCAGTGATTGGGGGGGGGCTAACAATGAGCAGTTCTTC. Protein product: CAISDWGGANNEQFF.

This chain joins TRBV7-8 and TRBJ2-7, with 9 nucleotides matching TRBD1. CDR3 length equals 16 residues. The J segment lost 1 base and the V segment lost 0 bases, leaving 4 bases of the junction unmatched. Germline V lookup: CDR1 SGHVS, CDR2 FQNEAQ. Written as DNA, the CDR3 is TGTGCCAGCAGCTTAGCGCAAGGGACAGGGTCCTACGAGCAGTACTTC. It encodes CASSLAQGTGSYEQYF.

The rearrangement uses TRBV5-1 and TRBJ1-2, with a possible D match to TRBD1 (5 bases). This CDR3 is 13 amino acids long. V lost 0 bases and J 4 bases, leaving 7 bases between the germline ends. CDR1 SGHRS and CDR2 YFSETQ come from the germline V gene. CDR3 nucleotides: TGCGCCAGCAGCTTGGAAGGGGCCTATGGCTACACCTTC. As protein: CASSLEGAYGYTF.

The V call is TRBV11-3, the J call TRBJ2-1; 7 nucleotides match TRBD2. This CDR3 region has 11 residues. J lost 7 bases, V lost 6 bases, and 0 bases had no gene match. The germline V gene encodes CDR1 SGHNT and CDR2 YENEEA. In DNA, the CDR3 is TGTGCCAGCAGGGGGGGGAATGAGCAGTTCTTC. Its protein product is CASRGGNEQFF.

The chain joins TRBV9 to TRBJ1-2; no clear D. Looked up from germline, CDR1 is SGDLS and CDR2 is YYNGEE. The CDR3 spans 13 residues. V was pared by 0 bases and J by 10 bases, with 13 bases between. The DNA of the CDR3 is TGTGCCAGCAGCGTAGACCCGACAAAAGACTACACCTTC. Translating gives CASSVDPTKDYTF.

The rearrangement uses TRBV11-3 and TRBJ1-1; 9 nucleotides line up with TRBD1. J was trimmed by 5 bases and V by 5 bases; bases with no gene match: 6. There are 14 residues in the CDR3. Germline CDR1 is SGHNT and CDR2 is YENEEA. DNA for the CDR3: TGTGCCAGCAGCCCAGGACAGGGGACGACTGAAGCTTTCTTT. Its translation is CASSPGQGTTEAFF.

The chain couples TRBV10-3 to TRBJ1-1; TRBD1 matches 10 bases. The trim removed 3 bases at V and 11 bases at J, leaving 9 bases unmatched. The CDR3 is 14 residues long. CDR1 is ENHRY and CDR2 is SYGVKD in the germline V gene. This CDR3 reads CAISDQGTGEDAFF. CDR3 nucleotide sequence: TGTGCCATCAGTGACCAAGGGACAGGGGAAGATGCTTTCTTT.

CDR3 DNA: TGTGCCACCACGGGACAATATAATGAAAAACTGTTTTTT. Protein product: CATTGQYNEKLFF. The genes are TRBV2 and TRBJ1-4; D is perhaps TRBD1 (6 bases). The germline CDR1 and CDR2 sequences are SNHLY and FYNNEI. Trimming left V 10 bases short and J 4 bases short, with 13 bases between. The CDR3 contains 13 residues.

The chain carries TRBV30 and TRBJ2-1; TRBD2 might be the D (6 bases). This CDR3 is built from 12 residues. The V gene's germline CDR1 is GTSNPN and CDR2 SVGIG (reference sequence). V dropped 2 bases and J dropped 9 bases, with 11 bases sitting between them. CDR3 DNA: TGTGCCTGGAGTCCTACGCGGGGTGAGCAGTTCTTC. Translating it yields CAWSPTRGEQFF.

This clone came up a few times. The chain has TRBV5-5 and TRBJ1-2, with a weak D call TRBD1 (5 bases). In germline, CDR1 is SGHKS, CDR2 YYEKEE (reference sequence). The CDR3 extends over 15 amino acids. Trimming cost V 1 base and J 0 bases, with 10 bases left between them. The CDR3 sequence is CASSLLDKPNYGYTF. CDR3 nucleotides: TGTGCCAGCAGCTTGCTGGACAAACCTAACTATGGCTACACCTTC.